This T cell receptor (beta chain) came from a study of T-cell reconstitution after alpha-beta-depleted transplantation in children. The CDR3 length is 11 residues. The V end lost 4 bases, the J end lost 7 bases, and 5 bases lay between the germline ends. Unique molecular identifiers were used to barcode this TCRbeta library. TCRdb re-analysed the PCR reads in MiXCR, keeping a single row per CDR3 protein. The sample records around 380,000 distinct CDR3 sequences, approximately 11% being singletons. The TCR comes from a human donor who donated a stem cell graft to a child with acute myeloid leukemia. The rearrangement uses TRBV12-3 or TRBV12-4 and TRBJ2-1; no definite D call. The input for sequencing was PBMCs from the stem cell graft donor, taken from the stem cell graft. The CDR3 DNA reads TGTGCCAGCAGTTATCTGAATGAGCAGTTCTTC. It yields the protein CASSYLNEQFF.